Each of the 11 T cell receptor beta chains below was sequenced from the same sample in a study of T cells in Graves' hyperthyroidism and ophthalmopathy. Researchers amplified the TCR beta CDR3 regions from RNA transcripts. During a first-round RT-PCR of the TCR CDR3, the HTBI primer set was used. Via MiXCR, TCRdb re-called the multiplex PCR reads, giving one row per CDR3 protein. The sample has roughly 400,000 distinct CDR3 sequences, 25% seen once. Material for sequencing was blood. These receptors originate from a man aged 45 to 65 with Graves' hyperthyroidism.

This clonotype has a handful of counts. The CDR3 here is CASSQTEGFQETQYF. The CDR3 coding sequence is TGTGCCAGCAGCCAGACTGAAGGGTTCCAAGAGACCCAGTACTTC. The chain recombines TRBV7-9 with TRBJ2-5; D is ambiguous. The germline gives CDR1 SEHNR, CDR2 FQNEAQ (reference sequence). This CDR3 spans 15 amino acids. V lost 5 bases and J 1 base, leaving 14 bases between the germline ends.

In this sample, this clonotype turned up a few times. This rearrangement joins TRBV28 to TRBJ2-5; 11 bases agree with TRBD2. V dropped 3 bases and J dropped 6; count of bases not matched to a gene: 18. This CDR3 comprises 19 residues. Germline CDR1 and CDR2: MDHEN and SYDVKM. The CDR3 sequence: CASSFTLTSGSRVQKTQYF. In nucleotides, the CDR3 is TGTGCCAGCAGTTTTACGCTTACTAGCGGGAGCCGGGTACAGAAGACCCAGTACTTC.

This chain links TRBV11-3 with TRBJ2-7; D possibly corresponds to TRBD1 (5 bases). The CDR3 spans 14 residues. Per the germline V gene, CDR1 is SGHNT and CDR2 is YENEEA. The V end lost 0 bases, the J end lost 3 bases, and 9 bases lay between the germline ends. CDR3 in amino acids: CASSLEAGIYEQYF. For the CDR3, the DNA is TGTGCCAGCAGCTTAGAAGCAGGGATCTACGAGCAGTACTTC.

The J gene is TRBJ2-7, the V gene TRBV11-2; D possibly corresponds to TRBD1 (6 bases). The CDR3 runs to 17 residues. CDR1 SGHAT and CDR2 FQNNGV come from the germline V gene. The germline V and J ends were trimmed by 5 bases and 1 base, with 21 bases remaining between them. CDR3 loop: CASSVRLGQLPSYEQYF. In nucleotides, the CDR3 is TGTGCCAGCAGCGTTCGACTCGGACAGTTACCTTCCTACGAGCAGTACTTC.

This rearrangement joins TRBV28 to TRBJ1-5; 11 bases map to TRBD1. CDR3 length equals 15 residues. After removal of 6 bases from V and 6 bases from J, the junction contained 7 bases not matched to a gene. Looked up from germline, CDR1 is MDHEN and CDR2 is SYDVKM. The chain's CDR3 is CASRWDRGIFQPQHF. As DNA, the CDR3 is TGTGCCAGCAGGTGGGACAGGGGGATTTTTCAGCCCCAGCATTTT.

This clonotype was found a few times. V usage is TRBV20-1 and J usage is TRBJ2-7, with TRBD1 identical over 7 bases. The CDR3 spans 13 residues. Looked up from germline, CDR1 is DFQATT and CDR2 is SNEGSKA (reference sequence). The V gene end was trimmed by 6 bases and the J gene end by 6 bases; junction bases not matched to a gene: 11. CDR3 nucleotides: TGCAGTGCGCCGTTACTACAGGGGAGCGAGCAGTACTTC. This sequence encodes CSAPLLQGSEQYF.

This clonotype appeared many times. This chain links TRBV7-9 with TRBJ2-7; TRBD2 matches 7 bases. V gave up 4 bases and J gave up 2 bases; unmatched junction bases: 8. CDR1 is SEHNR and CDR2 is FQNEAQ in the germline V gene (reference sequence). CDR3 size: 15 residues. CDR3 in DNA: TGTGCCAGCAGCTCTACCCCGACTAGCACCTACGAGCAGTACTTC. It codes for CASSSTPTSTYEQYF.

This clonotype was detected ten times or more. The CDR3 is CASSLGLAGAGDTQYF. CDR3 bases: TGTGCCAGCAGTCTGGGACTAGCGGGAGCGGGGGATACGCAGTATTTT. The V call is TRBV28, the J call TRBJ2-3, with 14 bases identical to TRBD2. From germline, CDR1 is MDHEN and CDR2 SYDVKM. The trim removed 5 bases at V and 6 bases at J, leaving 7 bases unmatched. The CDR3 length is 16 residues. Full variable domain (missing parts from reference TRBV28 and TRBJ2-3): DVKVTQSSRYLVKRTGEKVFLECVQDMDHENMFWYRQDPGLGLRLIYFSYDVKMKEKGDIPEGYSVSREKKERFSLILESASTNQTSMYLCASSLGLAGAGDTQYFGPGTRLTVL.

This chain connects TRBV3-1 to TRBJ2-1; TRBD2 is a possible D gene (6 bases). V was cut by 4 bases and J by 1 base, with 17 bases left in between. Germline CDR1 is LGHDT and CDR2 is YNNKEL (reference sequence). The length of the CDR3 is 17 residues. In DNA form, the CDR3 reads TGTGCCAGCAGCCGGGGACCCAGACTAGGGTCCTACAATGAGCAGTTCTTC. Translation: CASSRGPRLGSYNEQFF.

This clonotype was counted only a few times. The V and J genes are TRBV2 and TRBJ1-5; weak D call: TRBD1 (5 bases). Per the germline V gene, CDR1 is SNHLY and CDR2 is FYNNEI. The CDR3 contains 12 residues. Trimming pared 7 bases from V and 7 bases from J, leaving 11 bases between. In DNA, the CDR3 is TGTGCCAGCAAAAGGGGCGGCCAGCCCCAGCATTTT. Amino acids: CASKRGGQPQHF.

This chain uses TRBV5-1 with TRBJ2-5; 13 positions agree with TRBD2. The CDR3 runs 16 residues. The V gene's germline CDR1 is SGHRS and CDR2 YFSETQ. With 4 bases clipped from V and 2 bases from J, the junction kept 5 bases outside the gene matches. CDR3 nucleotides: TGCGCCAGCAGCCCTGGACTAGCGGGAGCTCAAGAGACCCAGTACTTC. It specifies CASSPGLAGAQETQYF.